A selection of T cell receptor beta chains follows, all from one sample in a study of T cells in Graves' hyperthyroidism and ophthalmopathy. TCRdb passed the multiplex PCR reads through MiXCR, listing each CDR3 protein once. The sample records nearly 600,000 distinct CDR3 sequences, 13% to 15% being singletons. Material for sequencing was blood. The receptors were sampled from a woman younger than 35 with Graves' ophthalmopathy. Each CDR3 is given with its conserved first and last residue. Each record gives: J gene, CDR3 length, D gene, clone size, V gene, CDR3 DNA, CDR3 protein. A D gene is named only where the DNA matches it firmly. Rows may omit the clone size; those that give it use once, few, many or a size class.

J gene: TRBJ1-1
CDR3 length: 14
D gene: TRBD1
clone size: many
V gene: TRBV3-1
CDR3 DNA: TGTGCCAGCAGCCCCGACAGGGGGGCCACTGAAGCTTTCTTT
CDR3 protein: CASSPDRGATEAFF

J gene: TRBJ1-6
CDR3 length: 14
D gene: TRBD1
clone size: many
V gene: TRBV6-1
CDR3 DNA: TGTGCCAGCAGTGGACAGGGTGGGGATTCACCCCTCCACTTT
CDR3 protein: CASSGQGGDSPLHF

J gene: TRBJ2-5
CDR3 length: 14
D gene: NA
clone size: many
V gene: TRBV10-3
CDR3 DNA: TGTGCCATCAGTGACCGAGGGAGCCAAGAGACCCAGTACTTC
CDR3 protein: CAISDRGSQETQYF

J gene: TRBJ2-1
CDR3 length: 17
D gene: TRBD2
clone size: many
V gene: TRBV7-9
CDR3 DNA: TGTGCCAGCAGCCCAAAATTCGGGCTAGCGGGAAGCAATGAGCAGTTCTTC
CDR3 protein: CASSPKFGLAGSNEQFF

J gene: TRBJ2-1
CDR3 length: 15
D gene: TRBD2
clone size: NA
V gene: TRBV20-1
CDR3 DNA: TGCAGTGCTTCTATGAGCGGGAGGGCATACAATGAGCAGTTCTTC
CDR3 protein: CSASMSGRAYNEQFF

J gene: TRBJ2-5
CDR3 length: 17
D gene: TRBD2
clone size: many
V gene: TRBV20-1
CDR3 DNA: TGCAGTGCTAGACCAGGACTAGCGGGAGGGCCAGGAGAGACCCAGTACTTC
CDR3 protein: CSARPGLAGGPGETQYF

J gene: TRBJ2-4
CDR3 length: 16
D gene: NA
clone size: many
V gene: TRBV2
CDR3 DNA: TGTGCCAGCAGTGAAGGGGAGGGGGTAGCCAAAAACATTCAGTACTTC
CDR3 protein: CASSEGEGVAKNIQYF

J gene: TRBJ2-7
CDR3 length: 16
D gene: NA
clone size: many
V gene: TRBV2
CDR3 DNA: TGTGCCAGCATCGCGGATCGAGCTGGTCCACCCTACGAGCAGTACTTC
CDR3 protein: CASIADRAGPPYEQYF

J gene: TRBJ2-2
CDR3 length: 17
D gene: TRBD2
clone size: few
V gene: TRBV7-9
CDR3 DNA: TGTGCCAGCAGCTCCCCGGGACTAGCGGGAGGGACCGGGGAGCTGTTTTTT
CDR3 protein: CASSSPGLAGGTGELFF

J gene: TRBJ2-7
CDR3 length: 16
D gene: TRBD2
clone size: many
V gene: TRBV5-1
CDR3 DNA: TGCGCCAGCAGCCCCCAAACTAGCGGGAGCTCCTACGAGCAGTACTTC
CDR3 protein: CASSPQTSGSSYEQYF

J gene: TRBJ1-1
CDR3 length: 17
D gene: TRBD1
clone size: few
V gene: TRBV6-1
CDR3 DNA: TGTGCCAGCAGTGAAAGACAGGGTTCGTCACTGAACACTGAAGCTTTCTTT
CDR3 protein: CASSERQGSSLNTEAFF

J gene: TRBJ2-3
CDR3 length: 15
D gene: TRBD2
clone size: NA
V gene: TRBV24-1
CDR3 DNA: TGTGCCACCAGTGATCTAGCGGGGATCGCAGATACGCAGTATTTT
CDR3 protein: CATSDLAGIADTQYF

J gene: TRBJ1-1
CDR3 length: 13
D gene: TRBD1
clone size: few
V gene: TRBV2
CDR3 DNA: TGTGGGTGGAGGGACAGGGCCCCCACTGAAGCTTTCTTT
CDR3 protein: CGWRDRAPTEAFF

J gene: TRBJ2-1
CDR3 length: 13
D gene: TRBD2
clone size: few
V gene: TRBV29-1
CDR3 DNA: TGCAGCGTTGCAGCGGGATACTACAATGAGCAGTTCTTC
CDR3 protein: CSVAAGYYNEQFF

J gene: TRBJ2-5
CDR3 length: 17
D gene: TRBD1
clone size: many
V gene: TRBV7-9
CDR3 DNA: TGTGCCAGCAGCTTAGCTAGACAGGGGCTAAGACAAGAGACCCAGTACTTC
CDR3 protein: CASSLARQGLRQETQYF

J gene: TRBJ1-4
CDR3 length: 15
D gene: NA
clone size: many
V gene: TRBV18
CDR3 DNA: TGTGCCAGCTCACCTTCGGGGACATTCCGTGAAAAACTGTTTTTT
CDR3 protein: CASSPSGTFREKLFF

J gene: TRBJ1-1
CDR3 length: 16
D gene: NA
clone size: NA
V gene: TRBV9
CDR3 DNA: TGTGCCAGCAGCGTAGCTCCCACAGGGAGGGACACTGAAGCTTTCTTT
CDR3 protein: CASSVAPTGRDTEAFF

J gene: TRBJ2-1
CDR3 length: 15
D gene: TRBD2
clone size: NA
V gene: TRBV5-8
CDR3 DNA: TGTACCAGCGGGCCTAGCGGGAGTTTTGACAATGAGCAGTTCTTC
CDR3 protein: CTSGPSGSFDNEQFF

J gene: TRBJ2-7
CDR3 length: 15
D gene: TRBD2
clone size: few
V gene: TRBV6-1
CDR3 DNA: TGTGCCAGCAGGCCCACTAGCGGGAGTCTCTACGAGCAGTACTTC
CDR3 protein: CASRPTSGSLYEQYF

J gene: TRBJ2-7
CDR3 length: 16
D gene: NA
clone size: few
V gene: TRBV28
CDR3 DNA: TGTGCCAGCAGTCCCCCCAGGACAAGGGAGACCTACGAGCAGTACTTC
CDR3 protein: CASSPPRTRETYEQYF

J gene: TRBJ1-6
CDR3 length: 13
D gene: NA
clone size: few
V gene: TRBV9
CDR3 DNA: TGTGCCAGCAGCGTAGATCGGGACGCACCCCTCCACTTT
CDR3 protein: CASSVDRDAPLHF

J gene: TRBJ2-3
CDR3 length: 17
D gene: NA
clone size: many
V gene: TRBV7-2
CDR3 DNA: TGTGCCAGCAGCTTGGGGCCTAGGAAGGGCTGGGCAGATACGCAGTATTTT
CDR3 protein: CASSLGPRKGWADTQYF

J gene: TRBJ2-1
CDR3 length: 15
D gene: TRBD2
clone size: many
V gene: TRBV9
CDR3 DNA: TGTGCCAGCAGCGCAGCGGGAGGGCCGCGAAATGAGCAGTTCTTC
CDR3 protein: CASSAAGGPRNEQFF

J gene: TRBJ2-5
CDR3 length: 14
D gene: NA
clone size: many
V gene: TRBV18
CDR3 DNA: TGTGCCAGCTCACCAACGCTGGCAGCAAAGACCCAGTACTTC
CDR3 protein: CASSPTLAAKTQYF

J gene: TRBJ2-1
CDR3 length: 15
D gene: TRBD2
clone size: NA
V gene: TRBV13
CDR3 DNA: TGTGCCAGCAGCTTAGAAGGACTAGCGGGACGAGGCGAGTTCTTC
CDR3 protein: CASSLEGLAGRGEFF

J gene: TRBJ2-5
CDR3 length: 12
D gene: NA
clone size: NA
V gene: TRBV18
CDR3 DNA: TGTGCCAGCTCACCATGGACAGAGACCCAGTACTTC
CDR3 protein: CASSPWTETQYF

J gene: TRBJ2-1
CDR3 length: 13
D gene: TRBD2
clone size: many
V gene: TRBV3-1
CDR3 DNA: TGTGCCAGCACCGGGGCGGGAGTCTATGAGCAGTTCTTC
CDR3 protein: CASTGAGVYEQFF

J gene: TRBJ2-7
CDR3 length: 14
D gene: TRBD2
clone size: NA
V gene: TRBV3-1
CDR3 DNA: TGTACCAGCAGCCAAGCCCTTGCGGGGGACGAGCAGTACTTC
CDR3 protein: CTSSQALAGDEQYF

J gene: TRBJ1-2
CDR3 length: 16
D gene: TRBD1
clone size: many
V gene: TRBV20-1
CDR3 DNA: TGCAGTGCTAGAGCCTTTGGAGGGGGCATTATAGATGGCTACACCTTC
CDR3 protein: CSARAFGGGIIDGYTF

J gene: TRBJ1-2
CDR3 length: 16
D gene: TRBD1
clone size: many
V gene: TRBV15
CDR3 DNA: TGTGCCACCAGCTTGGGACAGGGGACTCCGAACTATGGCTACACCTTC
CDR3 protein: CATSLGQGTPNYGYTF

J gene: TRBJ2-7
CDR3 length: 14
D gene: TRBD1
clone size: many
V gene: TRBV4-2
CDR3 DNA: TGTGCCAGCAGACAGGGGGGACAGGGTTTGGAGCAGTACTTC
CDR3 protein: CASRQGGQGLEQYF

J gene: TRBJ1-2
CDR3 length: 13
D gene: NA
clone size: many
V gene: TRBV6-5
CDR3 DNA: TGTGCCAGCAGTTACTCGAGAGGGGAGGGCTACACCTTC
CDR3 protein: CASSYSRGEGYTF

J gene: TRBJ2-2
CDR3 length: 21
D gene: TRBD2
clone size: NA
V gene: TRBV28
CDR3 DNA: TGTGCCAGCAGCTCGCATATCCCCCAGGCGGGAGCGGGGAGTAACACCGGGGAGCTGTTTTTT
CDR3 protein: CASSSHIPQAGAGSNTGELFF

J gene: TRBJ1-1
CDR3 length: 13
D gene: NA
clone size: many
V gene: TRBV7-9
CDR3 DNA: TGTGCCAGCAGTCATGCGGGCAGAACTGAAGCTTTCTTT
CDR3 protein: CASSHAGRTEAFF

J gene: TRBJ1-1
CDR3 length: 14
D gene: NA
clone size: many
V gene: TRBV11-2
CDR3 DNA: TGTGCCAGCAGCCCCGGTTCGGGGGGCACTGAAGCTTTCTTT
CDR3 protein: CASSPGSGGTEAFF

J gene: TRBJ2-5
CDR3 length: 15
D gene: TRBD2
clone size: many
V gene: TRBV18
CDR3 DNA: TGTGCCAGCTCACCAAATGGCGGGAGGGAAGAGACCCAGTACTTC
CDR3 protein: CASSPNGGREETQYF

J gene: TRBJ1-1
CDR3 length: 13
D gene: NA
clone size: NA
V gene: TRBV6-1
CDR3 DNA: TGTGCCAGTTTGGATATTTTGAACACTGAAGCTTTCTTT
CDR3 protein: CASLDILNTEAFF

J gene: TRBJ1-3
CDR3 length: 11
D gene: NA
clone size: many
V gene: TRBV11-3
CDR3 DNA: TGTGCCAGCAGCCAATTAAACACCATATATTTT
CDR3 protein: CASSQLNTIYF

J gene: TRBJ2-5
CDR3 length: 13
D gene: NA
clone size: many
V gene: TRBV30
CDR3 DNA: TGTGCCTGGAAGGGATCGGGGGTAGAGACCCAGTACTTC
CDR3 protein: CAWKGSGVETQYF

J gene: TRBJ2-7
CDR3 length: 19
D gene: TRBD2
clone size: few
V gene: TRBV7-6
CDR3 DNA: TGTGCCAGCAGCCAATCATCACGCGGGTGGTCTAGCGGGGGCTACGAGCAGTACTTC
CDR3 protein: CASSQSSRGWSSGGYEQYF

J gene: TRBJ2-7
CDR3 length: 13
D gene: NA
clone size: many
V gene: TRBV2
CDR3 DNA: TGTGCCAGCAGTGTTAATCGGCAGGTCGAGCAGTACTTC
CDR3 protein: CASSVNRQVEQYF

J gene: TRBJ2-7
CDR3 length: 13
D gene: TRBD2
clone size: many
V gene: TRBV20-1
CDR3 DNA: TGCAGTGCCACCGGGACTAGCGTCTACGAGCAGTACTTC
CDR3 protein: CSATGTSVYEQYF

J gene: TRBJ2-3
CDR3 length: 16
D gene: TRBD1
clone size: many
V gene: TRBV20-1
CDR3 DNA: TGCAGTGCTGACCCGACAGGGCCCTTTGGGGCAGATACGCAGTATTTT
CDR3 protein: CSADPTGPFGADTQYF

J gene: TRBJ2-7
CDR3 length: 16
D gene: TRBD2
clone size: NA
V gene: TRBV5-6
CDR3 DNA: TGTGCCAGCAGCTTGGGAAGTCTAGCGGGAGTCTACGAGCAGTACTTC
CDR3 protein: CASSLGSLAGVYEQYF

J gene: TRBJ1-5
CDR3 length: 16
D gene: NA
clone size: many
V gene: TRBV2
CDR3 DNA: TGTGCCAGCCAGATAGACGGCACCCTACCCAATCAGCCCCAGCATTTT
CDR3 protein: CASQIDGTLPNQPQHF

J gene: TRBJ2-5
CDR3 length: 13
D gene: NA
clone size: many
V gene: TRBV6-6
CDR3 DNA: TGTGCCAGCAGTTACTGGACTGTAGAGGACCAGTACTTC
CDR3 protein: CASSYWTVEDQYF

J gene: TRBJ1-1
CDR3 length: 16
D gene: TRBD1
clone size: NA
V gene: TRBV15
CDR3 DNA: TGTGCCACCTCCTTTCCCGGGACAGGGCGGGTCACTGAAGCTTTCTTT
CDR3 protein: CATSFPGTGRVTEAFF

J gene: TRBJ1-2
CDR3 length: 14
D gene: NA
clone size: few
V gene: TRBV6-1
CDR3 DNA: TGTGCCAGCGGGGGACTCCACAATAACTATGGCTACACCTTC
CDR3 protein: CASGGLHNNYGYTF

J gene: TRBJ1-6
CDR3 length: 17
D gene: NA
clone size: many
V gene: TRBV10-1
CDR3 DNA: TGCGCCAGCAGTACGATTGGACCGACCGACTATAATTCACCCCTCCACTTT
CDR3 protein: CASSTIGPTDYNSPLHF

J gene: TRBJ2-5
CDR3 length: 14
D gene: TRBD1
clone size: NA
V gene: TRBV2
CDR3 DNA: TGTGCCAGCAGGAAAGGGACAGGGGCAGAGACCCAGTACTTC
CDR3 protein: CASRKGTGAETQYF

J gene: TRBJ2-7
CDR3 length: 11
D gene: NA
clone size: many
V gene: TRBV3-1
CDR3 DNA: TGTGCCAGCAGCTCCTCGGGCGGGCAGTACTTC
CDR3 protein: CASSSSGGQYF

J gene: TRBJ2-3
CDR3 length: 16
D gene: TRBD2
clone size: few
V gene: TRBV9
CDR3 DNA: TGTGCCAGCAGCCCCACCCACGGGAGGGCCACAGATACGCAGTATTTT
CDR3 protein: CASSPTHGRATDTQYF

J gene: TRBJ2-5
CDR3 length: 14
D gene: TRBD1
clone size: many
V gene: TRBV10-3
CDR3 DNA: TGTGCCACAATTCAGGGGGCGCCCGGAGAGACCCAGTACTTC
CDR3 protein: CATIQGAPGETQYF

J gene: TRBJ2-5
CDR3 length: 17
D gene: TRBD2
clone size: many
V gene: TRBV6-1
CDR3 DNA: TGTGCCAGCAGTGCTTACGGGACTAGCGGGAGAGGAGAGACCCAGTACTTC
CDR3 protein: CASSAYGTSGRGETQYF

J gene: TRBJ2-2
CDR3 length: 12
D gene: NA
clone size: NA
V gene: TRBV6-1
CDR3 DNA: TGTGCCTGGGCAGGGACCACCGGGGAGCTGTTTTTT
CDR3 protein: CAWAGTTGELFF